Shown below are 31 T cell receptor beta chains from a single sample sequenced in a study of T-cell memory formation after mild COVID-19. TCRdb re-called the 5' RACE reads with MiXCR, one entry per CDR3 protein. The table lists just over 150,000 distinct CDR3 sequences, roughly 28% of them singletons. Sequenced input: PBMCs or a T cell subset sorted from them (not recorded which). The receptors derive from an adult woman who had mild COVID-19 (a few samples of this study predate the infection). Cell type and time point are not known.

This clonotype has only a few counts. The V gene is TRBV12-3 or TRBV12-4, the J gene TRBJ2-3, with a possible D match to TRBD1 (5 bases). The CDR3 contains 13 residues. Between the trimmed V and J ends, which lost 7 bases and 1 base, there was a span of 9 bases. This CDR3 is CASTKTGTDTQYF. CDR3 DNA sequence: TGTGCCAGCACCAAGACAGGCACAGATACGCAGTATTTT.

This clonotype has just a few counts. The V and J genes are TRBV5-4 and TRBJ2-7; 7 bases are shared with TRBD1. Germline-derived CDR1 and CDR2 are SGHNT and YYREEE (reference sequence). CDR3 length: 15 amino acids. With V trimmed by 3 bases and J by 2 bases, 8 bases remained unmatched. The CDR3, as DNA: TGTGCCAGCAGCTGGAGACTGACAGGGACCTACGAGCAGTACTTC. Amino acid sequence: CASSWRLTGTYEQYF.

CDR3 loop: CASKDRARETQYF. The CDR3 region has the DNA TGTGCCAGTAAAGACAGGGCGCGGGAGACCCAGTACTTC. The chain has TRBV19 and TRBJ2-5, with TRBD1 identical over 7 bases. This CDR3 comprises 13 residues. J was trimmed by 5 bases and V by 7 bases; bases with no gene match: 7. The germline CDR1 and CDR2 sequences are LNHDA and SQIVND (reference sequence).

The chain combines TRBV5-1 with TRBJ2-2; the match to TRBD1 covers 10 bases. The length of the CDR3 is 17 residues. V was clipped by 2 bases and J by 1 base; unmatched bases: 5. CDR1 and CDR2 (germline): SGHRS, YFSETQ. Here the CDR3 DNA reads TGCGCCAGCAGCTTCTCCGACAGGGGGCAGAACACCGGGGAGCTGTTTTTT. This codes for CASSFSDRGQNTGELFF. The entire variable domain, with the rest obtained from reference TRBV5-1 and TRBJ2-2, is as follows: KAGVTQTPRYLIKTRGQQVTLSCSPISGHRSVSWYQQTPGQGLQFLFEYFSETQRNKGNFPGRFSGRQFSNSRSEMNVSTLELGDSALYLCASSFSDRGQNTGELFFGEGSRLTVL.

The CDR3 bases are TGTGCCAGCAGTCCCCTCTCGGGCGGGAGTCCCTACGAGCAGTACTTC. As protein: CASSPLSGGSPYEQYF. The rearrangement links TRBV27 to TRBJ2-7; 7 nucleotides agree with TRBD2. Germline V gene lookup returns CDR1 MNHEY and CDR2 SMNVEV (reference sequence). The CDR3 totals 16 residues. J lost 2 bases, V lost 5 bases, and 12 bases had no gene match.

The V call is TRBV5-1, the J call TRBJ1-4, with a possible D match to TRBD1 (5 bases). Germline lookup yields CDR1 SGHRS and CDR2 YFSETQ. The V and J ends lost 0 bases and 8 bases respectively, with 17 bases between them. This CDR3 is 16 amino acids long. CDR3 sequence: CASSLAVGEYGEKLFF. The CDR3 DNA reads TGCGCCAGCAGCTTGGCCGTGGGGGAGTATGGAGAAAAACTGTTTTTT.

This clonotype appeared a few times. The genes are TRBV5-1 and TRBJ2-3; 7 bases line up with TRBD2. This CDR3 region has 16 residues. V shed 4 bases, J shed 0 bases, and the junction held 8 bases outside the gene matches. In germline, CDR1 is SGHRS, CDR2 YFSETQ. DNA for the CDR3: TGCGCCAGCAGCCTTATAGCGGGCTCTAGCACAGATACGCAGTATTTT. Translation: CASSLIAGSSTDTQYF.

Comment on this clonotype: Relative to the germline gene, one junction end is altered; a read error may explain this. The rearrangement joins TRBV5-1 to TRBJ2-2; D perhaps matches TRBD1 (6 bases). The CDR3 runs 16 residues. Germline V gives CDR1 SGHRS, CDR2 YFSETQ. CDR3 residues: CASRLVGQSNTGELFF. The CDR3 nucleotides read TGCGCCAGCAGGTTGGTCGGACAGTCGAACACCGGGGAGCTGTTTTTT.

This clonotype was observed a handful of times. This sequence joins TRBV2 and TRBJ1-2; D remains unclear. The germline CDR1 and CDR2 sequences are SNHLY and FYNNEI. The ends were cut back, 2 bases at V and 4 bases at J, with 14 bases in the middle. This CDR3 has 15 residues. CDR3 residues: CASSESMGLVYGYTF. DNA of the CDR3: TGTGCCAGCAGTGAATCGATGGGGTTGGTCTATGGCTACACCTTC.

This clonotype has just a few counts. The rearrangement uses TRBV20-1 and TRBJ1-1, with D perhaps matching TRBD1 (5 bases). V lost 6 bases and J lost 3, with 23 bases in between. Germline CDR1 is DFQATT and CDR2 is SNEGSKA (reference sequence). The length of the CDR3 is 16 residues. The CDR3: CSAPPAGRTMYTEAFF. CDR3 in DNA: TGCAGTGCCCCCCCGGCAGGGCGGACAATGTACACTGAAGCTTTCTTT.

The chain employs TRBV7-2 and TRBJ1-4; D call uncertain. CDR1 is SGHTA, CDR2 FQGNSA, per germline. This CDR3 has 15 amino acids. V was cut by 5 bases and J by 0 bases, with 10 bases left in between. The CDR3 nucleotides are TGTGCCAGCAGCCCGGACCGATCAACTAATGAAAAACTGTTTTTT. Protein product: CASSPDRSTNEKLFF. The whole variable domain, remainder taken from reference TRBV7-2 and TRBJ1-4, is GAGVSQSPSNKVTEKGKDVELRCDPISGHTALYWYRQSLGQGLEFLIYFQGNSAPDKSGLPSDRFSAERTGGSVSTLTIQRTQQEDSAVYLCASSPDRSTNEKLFFGSGTQLSVL.

This rearrangement joins TRBV2 to TRBJ1-6; weak D call: TRBD1 (5 bases). V dropped 6 bases and J dropped 9 bases, with 18 bases sitting between them. The CDR3 covers 15 residues. The germline gives CDR1 SNHLY, CDR2 FYNNEI. The CDR3 sequence: CASRTQGVTISPLHF. The CDR3 nucleotides read TGTGCCAGCAGGACCCAGGGAGTCACCATTTCACCCCTCCACTTT.

This clonotype appeared a few times. The V gene is TRBV7-2, the J gene TRBJ2-1, with a weak D call TRBD1 (8 bases). Germline CDR1 reads SGHTA; CDR2 reads FQGNSA. With 4 bases removed from V and 6 bases from J, the gap between germline ends came to 16 bases. The CDR3 consists of 15 residues. CDR3 in amino acids: CASSYHRGGGNEQFF. The CDR3 coding sequence is TGTGCCAGCAGCTACCACAGGGGGGGCGGCAATGAGCAGTTCTTC.

This rearrangement joins TRBV7-9 to TRBJ1-1, with D perhaps matching TRBD1 (5 bases). The germline V gene encodes CDR1 SEHNR and CDR2 FQNEAQ (reference sequence). Deletions cut 7 bases from V and 1 base from J, with 16 bases between. This CDR3 comprises 15 residues. The CDR3 nucleotides are TGTGCCAGCACCTCAGGGTTTTTAGGGAACACTGAAGCTTTCTTT. Amino acids: CASTSGFLGNTEAFF.

This chain uses TRBV7-2 with TRBJ2-3; TRBD2 matches at 15 bases. V was pared by 4 bases and J by 0 bases, with 11 bases of the junction left unmatched. Germline V gene data show CDR1 as SGHTA and CDR2 as FQGNSA. This CDR3 is 20 amino acids long. The CDR3 protein is CASSSNFIGTSGRSTDTQYF. CDR3 bases: TGTGCCAGCAGCTCCAACTTTATAGGGACTAGCGGGAGGAGCACAGATACGCAGTATTTT.

This clonotype appeared a few times. The chain employs TRBV12-3 or TRBV12-4 and TRBJ1-4; 7 bases fit TRBD1. The CDR3 is 15 residues long. The V and J ends lost 5 bases and 4 bases, in that order; junction bases with no gene match: 7. The CDR3 is CASSLTGVLNEKLFF. The CDR3 DNA reads TGTGCCAGCAGTCTTACAGGGGTCCTTAATGAAAAACTGTTTTTT.

V usage is TRBV30 and J usage is TRBJ1-1, with D unclear. The CDR3 runs 13 residues. The V gene's germline CDR1 is GTSNPN and CDR2 SVGIG (reference sequence). V was cut by 3 bases and J by 4 bases, with 12 bases left in between. The CDR3 bases are TGTGCCTGGAGCATCACGACTTCCACTGAAGCTTTCTTT. Translation gives CAWSITTSTEAFF.

This rearrangement joins TRBV2 to TRBJ2-7; TRBD2 matches at 9 bases. J gave up 0 bases and V 0 bases, and 6 bases lay outside the gene matches. The germline CDR1 and CDR2 sequences are SNHLY and FYNNEI. The CDR3 loop spans 17 amino acids. DNA for the CDR3: TGTGCCAGCAGTGAAGCGCACCCTAGCGGGGTCTCCTACGAGCAGTACTTC. Amino acids: CASSEAHPSGVSYEQYF.

This clonotype was recorded a few times. The chain has TRBV29-1 and TRBJ2-5; TRBD2 matches at 16 bases. Germline CDR1 and CDR2: SQVTM and ANQGSEA. This CDR3 region has 14 residues. V was pared by 8 bases and J by 5 bases, with 5 bases of the junction left unmatched. The CDR3 DNA follows: TGCAGCTCAAGGGGACTAGCGGGAGGGGAGACCCAGTACTTC. Residues: CSSRGLAGGETQYF.

The gene calls are TRBV20-1 and TRBJ2-7, with D uncertain. CDR1 and CDR2 (germline): DFQATT, SNEGSKA (reference sequence). The CDR3 loop spans 13 amino acids. The V end lost 0 bases, the J end lost 0 bases, and 6 bases lay between the germline ends. This chain's CDR3 is CSARDWSSYEQYF. The CDR3 DNA follows: TGCAGTGCTAGAGATTGGAGCTCCTACGAGCAGTACTTC.

V usage is TRBV20-1 and J usage is TRBJ1-2, with D perhaps TRBD1 (5 bases). The CDR3 is 14 residues long. Trimming stripped 5 bases from V and 7 bases from J, with 20 bases between. Germline CDR1 and CDR2: DFQATT and SNEGSKA (reference sequence). The CDR3 sequence: CSAPAGGRLSGYTF. Here the CDR3 DNA reads TGCAGTGCTCCGGCCGGGGGTCGGCTCTCTGGCTACACCTTC.

The chain joins TRBV20-1 to TRBJ1-2; D possibly corresponds to TRBD1 (5 bases). Germline-derived CDR1 and CDR2 are DFQATT and SNEGSKA (reference sequence). The CDR3 length is 12 residues. The V end lost 6 bases, the J end lost 2 bases, and 10 bases lay between the germline ends. This CDR3 reads CSAEGRNYGYTF. The CDR3 nucleotides read TGCAGTGCGGAGGGACGGAACTATGGCTACACCTTC.

In its sample, this clonotype was seen a few times. The gene calls are TRBV7-8 and TRBJ1-6; D is unresolved. V lost 2 bases, J lost 0 bases, and 8 bases lay in between. The germline gives CDR1 SGHVS, CDR2 FQNEAQ. CDR3 length: 16 residues. CDR3 coding DNA: TGTGCCAGCAGCTTACGTGTGGTCTCCTATAATTCACCCCTCCACTTT. Translation gives CASSLRVVSYNSPLHF.

V and J are TRBV12-3 or TRBV12-4 and TRBJ2-2; 7 bases align to TRBD1. Trimming removed 10 bases from V and 7 bases from J; junction bases left unmatched: 9. The CDR3 loop spans 13 amino acids. CDR3 bases: TGTGCCACCGCGGGCAGGGGGAACGGGGAGCTGTTTTTT. It encodes CATAGRGNGELFF.

V and J are TRBV3-1 and TRBJ1-2, with 7 positions matching TRBD1. Germline CDR1 is LGHDT and CDR2 is YNNKEL (reference sequence). The CDR3 runs to 15 residues. J was trimmed by 8 bases and V by 3 bases; bases with no gene match: 12. The CDR3 region is CASSQLSWGTVGYTF. CDR3 in DNA: TGTGCCAGCAGCCAGCTGAGCTGGGGGACAGTGGGCTACACCTTC. The variable domain in full, completed from reference TRBV3-1 and TRBJ1-2, reads DTAVSQTPKYLVTQMGNDKSIKCEQNLGHDTMYWYKQDSKKFLKIMFSYNNKELIINETVPNRFSPKSPDKAHLNLHINSLELGDSAVYFCASSQLSWGTVGYTFGSGTRLTVV.

The rearrangement uses TRBV6-2 or TRBV6-3 and TRBJ2-7; D not resolved. CDR3 length: 13 amino acids. Per the germline V gene, CDR1 is MNHEY and CDR2 is SVGEGT. Deletions cut 6 bases from V and 0 bases from J, with 9 bases between. As DNA, the CDR3 is TGTGCCAGCAGGGATTCTAGCTCCTACGAGCAGTACTTC. This codes for CASRDSSSYEQYF.

This clonotype was found a few times. The chain employs TRBV3-1 and TRBJ1-5; possible D gene TRBD1, 5 bases. Trimming pared 0 bases from V and 3 bases from J, leaving 9 bases between. The CDR3 length is 15 residues. The germline V gene has CDR1 LGHDT and CDR2 YNNKEL (reference sequence). Written as DNA, the CDR3 is TGTGCCAGCAGCCAAGATAGACAGCCCAATCAGCCCCAGCATTTT. Translation: CASSQDRQPNQPQHF.

The chain links TRBV29-1 to TRBJ2-1; the D gene is possibly TRBD2 (5 bases). The germline V and J ends were trimmed by 4 bases and 3 bases, with 13 bases remaining between them. Germline CDR1 SQVTM, CDR2 ANQGSEA. The CDR3 is 14 residues long. CDR3 protein: CSVGEGALYNEQFF. CDR3 coding DNA: TGCAGCGTTGGAGAGGGTGCTCTCTACAATGAGCAGTTCTTC.

This sequence joins TRBV10-3 and TRBJ2-4; D uncertain. The CDR3 length is 17 residues. Deletions cut 3 bases from V and 8 bases from J, with 23 bases between. Germline values: CDR1 ENHRY, CDR2 SYGVKD. The CDR3 region has the DNA TGTGCCATCAGTGAATCACGCGGCGTAAAGGGTTCGCACATTCAGTACTTC. Translated, it gives CAISESRGVKGSHIQYF.

The gene calls are TRBV3-1 and TRBJ1-6; 8 bases agree with TRBD1. The V and J ends lost 1 base and 6 bases, in that order; junction bases with no gene match: 5. The length of the CDR3 is 16 residues. CDR1 is LGHDT, CDR2 YNNKEL, per germline (reference sequence). The CDR3 region has the DNA TGTGCCAGCAGCCAAGTCCAGGGGGCCGGTAATTCACCCCTCCACTTT. It yields the protein CASSQVQGAGNSPLHF.

In its sample, this clonotype was seen a few times. This chain uses TRBV7-8 with TRBJ1-5, with a possible D match to TRBD1 (6 bases). V lost 5 bases to trimming and J lost 0 bases, with 20 bases between them. This CDR3 has 18 residues. From germline, CDR1 is SGHVS and CDR2 FQNEAQ. This CDR3 is CASSARQETFNSNQPQHF. DNA for the CDR3: TGTGCCAGCAGCGCCCGACAGGAGACCTTTAATAGCAATCAGCCCCAGCATTTT.